A single sample gave rise to the 23 T cell receptor beta chains below, sequenced in a study of beta chain features in type 1 diabetes. Study-wide results and limits: In every one of the four CD4+ subsets, TCRB CDR3s were moderately but significantly shorter in Type 1 diabetes patients.

All of the isolated RNA was reverse transcribed, so expressed TCRB transcripts were sequenced. The method was immunoSEQ multiplex PCR; TCRdb's version includes in-frame clones alone and lacks a portion of them. The table includes about 270,000 clones, 14% detected once. No cognate antigen is known for these TCRs. Sample: naive CD4+ T cells from blood. The receptors stem from a man aged 30 to 45 with type 1 diabetes.

The rearrangement links TRBV6-5 to TRBJ2-7, with D perhaps matching TRBD1 (6 bases). Germline assignment: CDR1 MNHEY and CDR2 SVGAGI. Trimming removed 8 bases at V and 2 bases at J, with 13 bases between. The CDR3 is made up of 13 amino acids. DNA of the CDR3: TGTGCCAGCTCACGGGACACAACCTACGAGCAGTACTTC. It encodes CASSRDTTYEQYF.

The chain carries TRBV28 and TRBJ2-1, with TRBD2 identical over 13 bases. The CDR3 runs to 15 residues. The germline V gene encodes CDR1 MDHEN and CDR2 SYDVKM. The junction had 3 bases not matched to a gene; V was cut back by 4 bases and J by 6 bases. CDR3 region: CASSYGTSGINEQFF. In DNA form, the CDR3 reads TGTGCCAGCAGTTACGGGACTAGCGGGATCAATGAGCAGTTCTTC.

This chain connects TRBV30 to TRBJ1-1; D possibly corresponds to TRBD1 (6 bases). From germline, CDR1 is GTSNPN and CDR2 SVGIG (reference sequence). The CDR3 consists of 14 residues. V gave up 3 bases and J gave up 3 bases, with 14 bases separating them. The CDR3 here is CAWRRGLGDTEAFF. CDR3 nucleotide sequence: TGTGCCTGGAGGCGGGGGCTTGGCGACACTGAAGCTTTCTTT. The whole variable domain, filled in from reference TRBV30 and TRBJ1-1, reads SQTIHQWPATLVQPVGSPLSLECTVEGTSNPNLYWYRQAAGRGLQLLFYSVGIGQISSEVPQNLSASRPQDRQFILSSKKLLLSDSGFYLCAWRRGLGDTEAFFGQGTRLTVV.

This clone appeared a few times. This rearrangement joins TRBV7-9 to TRBJ1-4; D ambiguous. The CDR3 extends over 12 amino acids. The germline V gene encodes CDR1 SEHNR and CDR2 FQNEAQ (reference sequence). Trimming removed 2 bases from V and 6 bases from J, with 4 bases in between. The CDR3 nucleotides read TGTGCCAGCAGCTTACGGGATGAAAAACTGTTTTTT. Encoded protein: CASSLRDEKLFF.

CDR3 sequence (DNA): TGTGCCAGCAGCCAAAATCGCGCTCAGCCCCAGCATTTT. Amino acid sequence: CASSQNRAQPQHF. The chain is built from TRBV4-2 and TRBJ1-5; D is unclear. Germline CDR1 is LGHNA and CDR2 is YNFKEQ. V was cut by 2 bases and J by 6 bases, with 8 bases left in between. The CDR3 has 13 amino acids.

This clone was detected only a few times. The gene calls are TRBV11-2 and TRBJ2-7; 9 bases are shared with TRBD2. The ends lost 6 bases at V and 3 bases at J; junction bases unmatched: 9. Germline lookup yields CDR1 SGHAT and CDR2 FQNNGV. This CDR3 comprises 15 residues. CDR3 in amino acids: CASRRITSGLYEQYF. DNA of the CDR3: TGTGCCAGCAGGCGTATAACTAGCGGGCTCTACGAGCAGTACTTC. The complete variable domain, with remaining parts taken from reference TRBV11-2 and TRBJ2-7, reads EAGVAQSPRYKIIEKRQSVAFWCNPISGHATLYWYQQILGQGPKLLIQFQNNGVVDDSQLPKDRFSAERLKGVDSTLKIQPAKLEDSAVYLCASRRITSGLYEQYFGPGTRLTVT.

This clone was found a few times. The J gene is TRBJ2-7, the V gene TRBV5-1; D gene ambiguous. Germline lookup yields CDR1 SGHRS and CDR2 YFSETQ. The CDR3 consists of 12 residues. The V and J ends lost 5 bases and 3 bases respectively, with 9 bases between them. Here the CDR3 reads CASRYDNYEQYF. The DNA of the CDR3 is TGCGCCAGCAGATACGACAACTACGAGCAGTACTTC.

In this sample, this clone turned up a few times. This chain links TRBV7-3 with TRBJ1-2; TRBD1 aligns across 12 bases. V shed 0 bases, J shed 6 bases, and the junction held 11 bases outside the gene matches. There are 18 residues in the CDR3. Germline CDR1 is SGHTA and CDR2 is FQGTGA. CDR3 residues: CASSLTAGLGQGADGYTF. The CDR3 DNA follows: TGTGCCAGCAGCTTAACGGCGGGTCTGGGACAGGGGGCCGATGGCTACACCTTC.

The chain uses TRBV5-1 and TRBJ2-2; D is ambiguous. The CDR3 covers 15 residues. The germline V gene has CDR1 SGHRS and CDR2 YFSETQ. With 1 base removed from V and 6 bases from J, the gap between germline ends came to 13 bases. CDR3 loop: CASSLRGLVSGELFF. CDR3 nucleotide sequence: TGCGCCAGCAGCTTGCGTGGGCTGGTCTCCGGGGAGCTGTTTTTT. The full variable domain, with the rest looked up from reference TRBV5-1 and TRBJ2-2, is KAGVTQTPRYLIKTRGQQVTLSCSPISGHRSVSWYQQTPGQGLQFLFEYFSETQRNKGNFPGRFSGRQFSNSRSEMNVSTLELGDSALYLCASSLRGLVSGELFFGEGSRLTVL.

This clone was seen a handful of times. The chain employs TRBV9 and TRBJ2-2; 10 bases line up with TRBD1. The CDR3 loop spans 16 amino acids. The germline V gene encodes CDR1 SGDLS and CDR2 YYNGEE. V dropped 4 bases and J dropped 7; count of bases not matched to a gene: 10. In nucleotides, the CDR3 is TGTGCCAGCAGCCTACCCCGGGACAGGGGTGTCGGGGAGCTGTTTTTT. Translated: CASSLPRDRGVGELFF.

The chain uses TRBV30 and TRBJ1-2, with 10 positions matching TRBD1. V lost 0 bases and J lost 2; bases outside the gene matches: 9. Germline V CDR1 and CDR2: GTSNPN, SVGIG (reference sequence). This CDR3 spans 17 amino acids. The CDR3 DNA is TGTGCCTGGAGTGTATTGGGGACAGGGGTAATCAACTATGGCTACACCTTC. This encodes CAWSVLGTGVINYGYTF.

The chain uses TRBV28 and TRBJ1-2; perhaps TRBD1 as D (5 bases). V lost 6 bases, J lost 4 bases, and 15 bases lay in between. Germline V gene lookup returns CDR1 MDHEN and CDR2 SYDVKM. The CDR3 covers 14 residues. Here the CDR3 reads CASSSGRVGYGYTF. DNA for the CDR3: TGTGCCAGCAGCTCCGGCAGGGTCGGCTATGGCTACACCTTC.

The chain links TRBV7-2 to TRBJ2-3, with D perhaps TRBD1 (6 bases). The CDR3 spans 15 residues. Trimming removed 6 bases at V and 4 bases at J, with 17 bases between. Germline CDR1 reads SGHTA; CDR2 reads FQGNSA. The CDR3 DNA reads TGTGCCAGCAGAACAGGGACCCACAGGGCAGATACGCAGTATTTT. Protein: CASRTGTHRADTQYF.

This sequence joins TRBV7-9 and TRBJ2-7, with D maybe TRBD1 (6 bases). Germline CDR1 and CDR2: SEHNR and FQNEAQ (reference sequence). The V and J ends lost 3 bases and 2 bases respectively, with 11 bases between them. This CDR3 is built from 14 residues. The CDR3 spells CASSLNRAPYEQYF. The DNA of the CDR3 is TGTGCCAGCAGCTTGAACAGGGCCCCCTACGAGCAGTACTTC.

The gene calls are TRBV5-6 and TRBJ1-2, with 7 bases identical to TRBD1. CDR1 and CDR2 (germline): SGHDT, YYEEEE. The CDR3 runs to 17 residues. With V trimmed by 4 bases and J by 0 bases, 12 bases remained unmatched. DNA for the CDR3: TGTGCCAGCAGCCGGATAGGGACAGAGCTTTCTAACTATGGCTACACCTTC. Translation gives CASSRIGTELSNYGYTF.

The J gene is TRBJ1-5, the V gene TRBV6-1; 11 bases match TRBD1. V shed 6 bases and J 5 bases; nucleotides not matched to a gene: 3. The CDR3 runs to 14 residues. Germline lookup yields CDR1 MNHNS and CDR2 SASEGT. The CDR3 is CASSGQGAHQPQHF. DNA of the CDR3: TGTGCCAGCAGCGGACAGGGGGCCCATCAGCCCCAGCATTTT.

This chain joins TRBV7-8 and TRBJ2-1; TRBD1 matches at 7 bases. Trimming took 3 bases from V and 2 from J; bases not matched to a gene: 4. Per germline, CDR1 SGHVS and CDR2 FQNEAQ. The CDR3 totals 15 residues. CDR3 in DNA: TGTGCCAGCAGCTTCCGGGACAGTGCCTACAATGAGCAGTTCTTC. Translated: CASSFRDSAYNEQFF.

This clone has a handful of counts. The chain combines TRBV6-1 with TRBJ2-2, with D tentatively TRBD2 (6 bases). The germline V gene has CDR1 MNHNS and CDR2 SASEGT. Trimming shortened V by 8 bases and J by 0 bases, and 10 bases separated the two germline ends. The CDR3 has 14 residues. The CDR3 sequence: CASRSGTNTGELFF. The CDR3 DNA follows: TGTGCCAGCCGTAGCGGAACGAACACCGGGGAGCTGTTTTTT.

The rearrangement uses TRBV11-2 and TRBJ2-7, with 9 bases matching TRBD2. V trimming: 6 bases; J trimming: 5 bases; junction bases outside the gene matches: 8. The CDR3 spans 14 residues. The germline V gene encodes CDR1 SGHAT and CDR2 FQNNGV. CDR3 nucleotide sequence: TGTGCCAGCAGGGGTGGTAGCGGGAGTCACGAGCAGTACTTC. The encoded protein is CASRGGSGSHEQYF. The whole variable domain, remainder taken from reference TRBV11-2 and TRBJ2-7, is EAGVAQSPRYKIIEKRQSVAFWCNPISGHATLYWYQQILGQGPKLLIQFQNNGVVDDSQLPKDRFSAERLKGVDSTLKIQPAKLEDSAVYLCASRGGSGSHEQYFGPGTRLTVT.

The chain joins TRBV29-1 to TRBJ2-5; D might be TRBD1 (5 bases). Trimming left V 7 bases short and J 2 bases short, with 14 bases between. The CDR3 totals 13 residues. Germline CDR1 SQVTM, CDR2 ANQGSEA. CDR3 sequence: CSADDRDQETQYF. The DNA of the CDR3 is TGCAGCGCCGATGACAGAGATCAAGAGACCCAGTACTTC.

The rearrangement links TRBV20-1 to TRBJ1-2; D gene unclear. V lost 7 bases and J 5 bases, leaving 8 bases between the germline ends. Germline V gene data show CDR1 as DFQATT and CDR2 as SNEGSKA (reference sequence). The CDR3 length is 10 residues. This chain's CDR3 is CSVDGYGYTF. For the CDR3, the DNA is TGCAGTGTTGACGGGTATGGCTACACCTTC.

The chain's CDR3 is CASSSTGAIGSEQFF. The CDR3 DNA is TGCGCCAGCAGCTCGACAGGGGCAATCGGGTCGGAGCAGTTCTTC. The chain has TRBV5-1 and TRBJ2-1, with 8 bases that match TRBD1. This CDR3 is 15 amino acids long. V dropped 3 bases and J dropped 10; count of bases not matched to a gene: 12. In germline, CDR1 is SGHRS, CDR2 YFSETQ.

The chain is built from TRBV5-1 and TRBJ2-1, with D uncertain. CDR3 length equals 14 residues. Per the germline V gene, CDR1 is SGHRS and CDR2 is YFSETQ. V dropped 3 bases and J dropped 1 base, with 8 bases sitting between them. CDR3 nucleotide sequence: TGCGCCAGCAGCTCTAGGAATTCCTACAATGAGCAGTTCTTC. Translated: CASSSRNSYNEQFF. The full variable domain, in which reference TRBV5-1 and TRBJ2-1 provide the parts outside the CDR3, is KAGVTQTPRYLIKTRGQQVTLSCSPISGHRSVSWYQQTPGQGLQFLFEYFSETQRNKGNFPGRFSGRQFSNSRSEMNVSTLELGDSALYLCASSSRNSYNEQFFGPGTRLTVL.